This paragraph covers one TCR beta chain sequence. What it binds is unknown. One end of the junction fails to match germline, which may point to a read error. The CDR3 has 15 residues. Per the germline V gene, CDR1 is SSHAT and CDR2 is FNYEAQ (reference sequence). TCR alpha and TCR beta cDNA libraries carrying sample barcodes and UMIs came from 5'RACE with constant-segment primers. TCRdb itself ran the 5' RACE reads through MiXCR, one entry per CDR3 protein. This table holds about 140,000 distinct CDR3 sequences, 14% found once. This entry belongs to a study of T-cell memory formation after mild COVID-19. Overall study: TCR clusters showed largely donor specificity.

Study-level points and caveats: Day 15 to 85 contractors were CD4/CD8 balanced; later expanders leaned CD4+. Cross-reactive memory apparently joined, as some responding clones appeared in pre-infection memory.

The TCR sequence derives from an adult woman who had mild COVID-19 (a few samples of this study predate the infection). Cell type and time point are not known. Source material: PBMCs or a T cell subset sorted from them (not recorded which). The V call is TRBV7-7, the J call TRBJ2-3; 13 bases align to TRBD2. The chain's CDR3 is CASSLGTSGIDTQYF. The CDR3 nucleotides are TGTGCTAGCAGCTTGGGGACTAGCGGGATTGATACGCAGTATTTT.